The TCR beta chain under discussion was sequenced for a study of blood T cell repertoires in COVID-19. As for the study in general: Spain, Italy and the United States supplied samples that represented acute and convalescent COVID-19. T cells, B-cell-depleted T cells, or PBMCs supplied cDNA or gDNA.

Original data processing: It was from reference gene primer amplification that nucleated cell counts were estimated. Data came from immunoSEQ multiplex PCR; TCRdb stores just in-frame clones and leaves some out. V, J and clone size derive from that table, while D and trimming were established from the DNA sequence. The sample includes about 120,000 clones, about four fifths seen only once; the top ten take about 4%. This clone turned up a few times. Germline V gene data show CDR1 as MDHEN and CDR2 as SYDVKM. The V gene lost 3 bases and the J gene lost 7 bases, with 7 bases spanning the gap. The CDR3 covers 12 residues.

The rearrangement uses TRBV28 and TRBJ2-1; D perhaps matches TRBD1 (5 bases). Source material: peripheral blood. The TCR originated in a woman of 80 years or more with acute or convalescent COVID-19. The CDR3: CASSFRVNEQFF. In DNA, the CDR3 is TGTGCCAGCAGTTTCAGGGTAAATGAGCAGTTCTTC.